What follows are 3 T cell receptor beta chains derived from one specimen sequenced in a study of identical twins. Each CDR3 protein gets one entry after TCRdb re-called the 5' RACE reads with MiXCR. Found here are 350,000 to 500,000 distinct CDR3 sequences, about a fifth of them singletons; the top ten hold around 12%. The sample was naive T cells sorted from blood. The receptors were gathered from a man between 50 and 59 years old in good health.

The rearrangement joins TRBV20-1 to TRBJ2-7; TRBD2 matches 7 bases. J was trimmed by 3 bases and V by 0 bases; bases with no gene match: 11. Germline assignment: CDR1 DFQATT and CDR2 SNEGSKA (reference sequence). The CDR3 runs 16 residues. This CDR3 is CSARDPLGGSIYEQYF. DNA of the CDR3: TGCAGTGCTAGAGATCCCCTGGGCGGGAGCATCTACGAGCAGTACTTC.

V and J are TRBV20-1 and TRBJ2-1, with 13 bases lining up with TRBD2. The germline V gene encodes CDR1 DFQATT and CDR2 SNEGSKA (reference sequence). V gave up 8 bases and J gave up 12 bases; unmatched junction bases: 10. CDR3 length equals 13 residues. The CDR3: CSRTSGSPGGQFF. The CDR3 coding sequence is TGCAGTAGGACTAGCGGGAGTCCGGGGGGGCAGTTCTTC.

The rearrangement joins TRBV18 to TRBJ2-7; 10 positions agree with TRBD1. V lost 0 bases, J lost 2 bases, and 4 bases stayed unmatched. The CDR3 extends over 16 amino acids. The germline gives CDR1 KGHSH, CDR2 LQKENI. This CDR3 is CASSPPGTGEPYEQYF. The CDR3 DNA reads TGTGCCAGCTCACCACCAGGGACAGGGGAACCCTACGAGCAGTACTTC.